The sequence of this TCR beta chain was determined in a study of read filtering for tumor transcriptome and immune sequencing. Study information: 8 patients were R-ISS I, roughly 17 were R-ISS II, more than five were R-ISS III. Whole-transcriptome libraries were prepared after DNase treatment. The study, taken as a whole, reports: IR-seq captured clonotypes deeper and more reliably than RNA-seq.

CDR3 size: 14 residues. The germline gives CDR1 LGHDT, CDR2 YNNKEL (reference sequence). The ends were cut back, 4 bases at V and 12 bases at J, with 21 bases in the middle. This clonotype was recorded many times. Its antigen is not identified. Molecular barcoded adaptors covering alpha/delta and beta/gamma chains were used on roughly 400 ng RNA. Using its own MiXCR run on the reads, TCRdb lists one record per CDR3 protein. The data hold 5,000 to 7,000 distinct CDR3 sequences, with around 24% observed a single time. Every patient had bone marrow sampled while the disease was active. This receptor was taken from a donor at least 40 years old with multiple myeloma. The V gene is TRBV3-1, the J gene TRBJ1-1; D ambiguous. Input material: a population of CD138-negative cells sorted from bone marrow. The CDR3 coding sequence is TGTGCCAGCAGCCGGGCGAGAGCGACCCCGAGCCCTTTCTTT. Its translation: CASSRARATPSPFF. The full variable domain, its missing parts supplied by reference TRBV3-1 and TRBJ1-1, is DTAVSQTPKYLVTQMGNDKSIKCEQNLGHDTMYWYKQDSKKFLKIMFSYNNKELIINETVPNRFSPKSPDKAHLNLHINSLELGDSAVYFCASSRARATPSPFFGQGTRLTVV.